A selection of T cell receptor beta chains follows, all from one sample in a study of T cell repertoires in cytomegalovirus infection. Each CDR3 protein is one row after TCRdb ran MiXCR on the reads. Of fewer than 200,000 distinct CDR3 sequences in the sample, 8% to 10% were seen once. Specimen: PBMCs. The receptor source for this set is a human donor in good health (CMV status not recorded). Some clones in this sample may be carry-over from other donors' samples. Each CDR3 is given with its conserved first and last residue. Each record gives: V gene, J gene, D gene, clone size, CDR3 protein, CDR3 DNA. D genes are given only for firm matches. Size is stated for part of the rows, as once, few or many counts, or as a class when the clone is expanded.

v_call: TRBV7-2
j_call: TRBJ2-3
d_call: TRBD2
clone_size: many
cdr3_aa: CASSLGLAGGTTNRDTQYF
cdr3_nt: TGTGCCAGCAGCTTAGGGCTAGCGGGGGGGACAACTAACAGAGATACGCAGTATTTT

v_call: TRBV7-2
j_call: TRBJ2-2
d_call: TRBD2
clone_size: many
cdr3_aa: CASSKPGTTNTGELFF
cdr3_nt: TGTGCCAGCAGTAAACCGGGGACTACGAACACCGGGGAGCTGTTTTTT

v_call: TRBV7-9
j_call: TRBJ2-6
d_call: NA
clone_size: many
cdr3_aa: CASSPPGESGANVLTF
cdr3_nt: TGTGCCAGCAGCCCCCCTGGAGAATCCGGGGCCAACGTCCTGACTTTC

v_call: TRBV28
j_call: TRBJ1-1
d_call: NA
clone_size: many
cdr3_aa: CASMTAREAFF
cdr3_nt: TGTGCCAGCATGACCGCGCGTGAAGCTTTCTTT

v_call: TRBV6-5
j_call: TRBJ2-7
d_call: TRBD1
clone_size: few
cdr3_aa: CASSYSTGTAYEQYF
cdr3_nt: TGTGCCAGCAGTTACTCGACGGGGACAGCCTACGAGCAGTACTTC

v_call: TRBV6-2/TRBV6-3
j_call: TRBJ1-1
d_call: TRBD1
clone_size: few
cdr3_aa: CASSYSYGKGQGNTEAFF
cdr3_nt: TGTGCCAGCAGTTACTCTTACGGAAAAGGACAGGGGAACACTGAAGCTTTCTTT

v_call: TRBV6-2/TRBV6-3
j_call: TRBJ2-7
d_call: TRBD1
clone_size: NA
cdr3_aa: CASSSLFEDRGYEQYF
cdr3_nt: TGTGCCAGCAGTTCGCTATTTGAGGACAGGGGCTACGAGCAGTACTTC

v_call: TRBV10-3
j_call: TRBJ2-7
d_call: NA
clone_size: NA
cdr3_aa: CASSGTVSSYEQYF
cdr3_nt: TGTGCCAGCAGCGGGACAGTCTCCTCCTACGAGCAGTACTTC

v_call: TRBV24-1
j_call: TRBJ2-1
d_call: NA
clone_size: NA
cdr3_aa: CATSAGRGEQFF
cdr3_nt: TGTGCCACCAGTGCAGGAAGGGGTGAGCAGTTCTTC

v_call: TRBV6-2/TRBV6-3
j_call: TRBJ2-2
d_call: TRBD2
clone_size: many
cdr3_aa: CASRTSGGKSGELFF
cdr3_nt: TGTGCCAGCCGGACTAGCGGGGGAAAAAGCGGGGAGCTGTTTTTT

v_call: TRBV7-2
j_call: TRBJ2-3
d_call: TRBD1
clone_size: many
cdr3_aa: CASSLGDSPRTQYF
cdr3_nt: TGTGCCAGCAGCTTAGGGGACAGTCCCAGGACGCAGTATTTT

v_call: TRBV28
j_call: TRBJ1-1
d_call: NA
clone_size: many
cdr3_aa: CASRAHGGNTEAFF
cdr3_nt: TGTGCCAGCAGGGCTCACGGAGGAAACACTGAAGCTTTCTTT

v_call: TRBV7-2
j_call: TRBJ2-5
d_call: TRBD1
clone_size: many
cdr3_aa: CASSLRTGAYQETQYF
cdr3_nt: TGTGCCAGCAGCTTACGGACAGGGGCCTACCAAGAGACCCAGTACTTC

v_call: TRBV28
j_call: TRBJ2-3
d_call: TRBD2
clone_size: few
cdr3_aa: CASSPHSGFTDTQYF
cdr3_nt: TGTGCCAGCAGTCCTCATAGCGGGTTTACAGATACGCAGTATTTT

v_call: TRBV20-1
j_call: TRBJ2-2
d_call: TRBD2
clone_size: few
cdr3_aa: CSASVRGEITGELFF
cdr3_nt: TGCAGTGCTAGTGTGCGGGGGGAAATCACCGGGGAGCTGTTTTTT

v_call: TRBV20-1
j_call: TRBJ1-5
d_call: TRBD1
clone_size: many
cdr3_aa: CSARREGAWGQPQHF
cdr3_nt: TGCAGTGCTAGACGGGAGGGGGCTTGGGGTCAGCCCCAGCATTTT

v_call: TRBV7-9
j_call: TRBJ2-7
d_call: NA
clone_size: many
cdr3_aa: CASNSMAGGYEQYF
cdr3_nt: TGTGCCAGCAACTCTATGGCGGGCGGCTACGAGCAGTACTTC

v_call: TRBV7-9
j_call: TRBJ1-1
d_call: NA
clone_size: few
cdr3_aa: CASTLRQEFTEAFF
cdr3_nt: TGTGCCAGCACCCTACGACAGGAATTCACTGAAGCTTTCTTT

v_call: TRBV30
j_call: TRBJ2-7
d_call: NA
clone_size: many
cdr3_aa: CAWSVPAGIYEQYF
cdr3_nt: TGTGCCTGGAGTGTTCCCGCGGGGATCTACGAGCAGTACTTC

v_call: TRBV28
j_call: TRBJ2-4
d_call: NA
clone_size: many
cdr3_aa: CASTLDRRKNIQYF
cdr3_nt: TGTGCCAGCACCCTAGACAGAAGAAAAAACATTCAGTACTTC

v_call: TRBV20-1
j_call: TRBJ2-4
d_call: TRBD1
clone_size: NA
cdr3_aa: CSAKDRVDIQYF
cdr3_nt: TGCAGTGCTAAGGACAGGGTCGACATTCAGTACTTC

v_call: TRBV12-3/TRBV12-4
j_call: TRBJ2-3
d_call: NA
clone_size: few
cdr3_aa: CASSFVAEDTDTQYF
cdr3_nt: TGTGCCAGCAGTTTCGTAGCAGAAGACACAGATACGCAGTATTTT

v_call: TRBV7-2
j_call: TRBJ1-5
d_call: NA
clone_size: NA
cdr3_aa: CASSFEDRFGPQHF
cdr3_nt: TGTGCCAGCAGCTTTGAGGACAGATTCGGGCCCCAGCATTTT

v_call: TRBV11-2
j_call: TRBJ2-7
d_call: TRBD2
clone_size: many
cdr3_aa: CASRQSGGLHEQYF
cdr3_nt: TGTGCCAGCAGGCAAAGCGGGGGGCTCCACGAGCAGTACTTC

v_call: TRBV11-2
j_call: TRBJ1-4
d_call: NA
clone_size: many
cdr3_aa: CASSLMPGVEEKLFF
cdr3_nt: TGTGCCAGCAGCCTCATGCCGGGGGTAGAAGAAAAACTGTTTTTT

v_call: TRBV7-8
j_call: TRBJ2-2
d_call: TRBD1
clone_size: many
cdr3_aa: CASSLAFRDRVAPNTGELFF
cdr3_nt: TGTGCCAGCAGCTTAGCGTTTCGGGACAGGGTGGCCCCGAACACCGGGGAGCTGTTTTTT

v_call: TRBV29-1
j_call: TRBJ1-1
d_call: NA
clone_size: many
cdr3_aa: CSLAASDTEAFF
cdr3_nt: TGCAGCCTTGCCGCATCGGACACTGAAGCTTTCTTT

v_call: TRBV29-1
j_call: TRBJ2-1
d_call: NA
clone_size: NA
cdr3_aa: CSVEGTGVENEQFF
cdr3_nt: TGCAGCGTTGAAGGAACGGGAGTGGAGAATGAGCAGTTCTTC

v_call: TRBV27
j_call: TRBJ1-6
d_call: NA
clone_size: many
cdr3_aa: CASSLTNPGYNSPLHF
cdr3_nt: TGTGCCAGCAGTTTAACGAACCCAGGGTATAATTCACCCCTCCACTTT

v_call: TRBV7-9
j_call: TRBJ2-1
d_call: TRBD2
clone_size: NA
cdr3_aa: CASSATGLADENEQFF
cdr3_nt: TGTGCCAGCAGCGCTACGGGACTAGCGGATGAGAATGAGCAGTTCTTC

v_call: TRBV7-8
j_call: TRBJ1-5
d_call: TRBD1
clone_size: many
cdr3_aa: CASSADRVGQPQHF
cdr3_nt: TGTGCCAGCAGCGCGGACAGGGTTGGTCAGCCCCAGCATTTT

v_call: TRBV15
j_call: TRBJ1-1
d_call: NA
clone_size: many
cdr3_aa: CATSREGVDGDTEAFF
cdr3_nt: TGTGCCACCAGCAGAGAAGGGGTAGATGGGGACACTGAAGCTTTCTTT